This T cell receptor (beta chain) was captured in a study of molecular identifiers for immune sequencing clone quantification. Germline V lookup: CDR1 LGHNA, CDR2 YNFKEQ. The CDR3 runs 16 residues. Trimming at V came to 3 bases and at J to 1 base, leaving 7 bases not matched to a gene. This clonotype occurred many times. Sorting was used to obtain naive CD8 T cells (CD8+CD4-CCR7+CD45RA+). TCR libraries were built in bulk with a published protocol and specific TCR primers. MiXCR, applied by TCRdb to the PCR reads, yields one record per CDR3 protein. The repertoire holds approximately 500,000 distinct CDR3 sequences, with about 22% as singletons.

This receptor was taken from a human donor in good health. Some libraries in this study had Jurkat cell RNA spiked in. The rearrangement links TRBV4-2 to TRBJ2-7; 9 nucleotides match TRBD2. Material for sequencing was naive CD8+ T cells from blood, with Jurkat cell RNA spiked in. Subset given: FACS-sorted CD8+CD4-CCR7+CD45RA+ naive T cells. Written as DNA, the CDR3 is TGTGCCAGCAGCCAGGAGACTAGCGGTTCTTCCTACGAGCAGTACTTC. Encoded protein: CASSQETSGSSYEQYF.